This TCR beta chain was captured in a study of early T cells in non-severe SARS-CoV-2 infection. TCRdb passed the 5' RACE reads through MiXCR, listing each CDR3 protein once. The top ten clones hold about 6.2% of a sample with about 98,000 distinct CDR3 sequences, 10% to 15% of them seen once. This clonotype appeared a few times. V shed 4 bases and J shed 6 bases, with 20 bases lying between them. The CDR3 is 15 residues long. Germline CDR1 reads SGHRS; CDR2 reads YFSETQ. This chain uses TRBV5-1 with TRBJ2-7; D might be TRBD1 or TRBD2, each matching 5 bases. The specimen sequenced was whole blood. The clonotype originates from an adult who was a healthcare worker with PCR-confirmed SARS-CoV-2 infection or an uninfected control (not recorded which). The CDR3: CASSPGGYGASEQYF. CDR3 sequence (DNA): TGCGCCAGCAGCCCTGGGGGATATGGAGCCAGCGAGCAGTACTTC.